The sequence of this TCR beta chain was determined in a study of blood T cells in healthy people across ages. Background on the study: T cells yielded about one barcoded beta molecule per two cells through template switching. Study observations and caveats: Without sorted subsets, naive and antigen-experienced compartments could not be conclusively compared.

The use of a sample-barcoded 5' primer and a J-beta primer mix characterized a second PCR of about 7 to 12 cycles. The template-switch adaptor was a 5' adaptor with 12 random nucleotides. It tagged each cDNA molecule. TCRdb re-called the 5' RACE reads with MiXCR, one entry per CDR3 protein. Of 1.5 million to 2 million distinct CDR3 sequences detected, about 31% appear once; the ten largest clones hold approximately 10%. Germline loops: CDR1 SGHDT, CDR2 YYEEEE. The CDR3 extends over 14 amino acids. Concerning this clonotype: Antigen: not known. One end of the junction fails to match germline, which may point to a read error.

The chain uses TRBV5-6 and TRBJ2-7; 7 positions match TRBD1. This clonotype originated in a woman in her thirties in good health. Sequenced input: blood. The CDR3 is CASSLGTGTYERYF. CDR3 nucleotides: TGTGCCAGCAGCTTGGGGACAGGAACCTACGAGCGGTACTTC. Based on the CDR3 plus reference TRBV5-6 and TRBJ2-7, the full variable domain is DAGVTQSPTHLIKTRGQQVTLRCSPKSGHDTVSWYQQALGQGPQFIFQYYEEEERQRGNFPDRFSGHQFPNYSSELNVNALLLGDSALYLCASSLGTGTYERYFGPGTRLTVT.